These 6 T cell receptor beta chains were all obtained from the same sample, sequenced in a study of siplizumab effects on memory and regulatory T cells. The assay was immunoSEQ multiplex PCR, and TCRdb's table has in-frame clones only and misses some. The table has approximately 100,000 clones, around 93% seen once. Sequencing used non-Treg CD4+ T cells sorted from blood. These receptors came from a human donor in good health.

This sequence joins TRBV5-4 and TRBJ1-5; D gene uncertain. V was clipped by 0 bases and J by 4 bases, with 8 bases between them. The CDR3 runs 14 residues. Germline V gene data show CDR1 as SGHNT and CDR2 as YYREEE (reference sequence). Written as DNA, the CDR3 is TGTGCCAGCAGCTTGGACCCGGGGAATCAGCCCCAGCATTTT. Its protein product is CASSLDPGNQPQHF.

This sequence joins TRBV30 and TRBJ2-7; 13 nucleotides line up with TRBD2. Germline lookup yields CDR1 GTSNPN and CDR2 SVGIG (reference sequence). The CDR3 contains 15 residues. V shed 5 bases, J shed 6 bases, and the junction held 10 bases outside the gene matches. The CDR3 sequence: CAWWPRLAGGGEQYF. DNA of the CDR3: TGTGCCTGGTGGCCCCGACTAGCGGGGGGAGGCGAGCAGTACTTC.

The V gene is TRBV19, the J gene TRBJ1-4; TRBD1 aligns across 9 bases. This CDR3 region has 21 residues. The V and J ends lost 4 bases and 8 bases, in that order; junction bases with no gene match: 26. From germline, CDR1 is LNHDA and CDR2 SQIVND (reference sequence). The CDR3 nucleotides read TGTGCCAGTAGTAAACTTTCCCCCCGGGACAGGGAGGGTCGGAACCTGGAAAAACTGTTTTTT. Translation: CASSKLSPRDREGRNLEKLFF.

Note on this clone: The DNA is omitted, as the CDR3 cannot be located on it reliably, and the CDR3 follows TCRdb's listing. The V gene is TRBV28, the J gene TRBJ2-2; the table's D call, TRBD1, was not checked against the DNA. From its first to its last residue, the CDR3 has 14 amino acids. CDR1 is MDHEN and CDR2 is SYDVKM in the germline V gene. The CDR3 is CASSFGSGARELFF.

The chain carries TRBV5-6 and TRBJ1-2, with 7 nucleotides matching TRBD1. Germline V lookup: CDR1 SGHDT, CDR2 YYEEEE. The length of the CDR3 is 18 residues. V lost 2 bases to trimming and J lost 1 base; unmatched junction nucleotides: 14. The CDR3 coding sequence is TGTGCCAGCAGCTTAAGGACAGGTCGGTCGGGTGGTAACTATGGCTACACCTTC. This translates into CASSLRTGRSGGNYGYTF.

This chain joins TRBV28 and TRBJ2-2; D gene uncertain. Trimming removed 2 bases at V and 7 bases at J, with 2 bases between. From germline, CDR1 is MDHEN and CDR2 SYDVKM. This CDR3 has 11 residues. This CDR3 reads CASSLIGELFF. CDR3 nucleotides: TGTGCCAGCAGTTTAATCGGGGAGCTGTTTTTT.